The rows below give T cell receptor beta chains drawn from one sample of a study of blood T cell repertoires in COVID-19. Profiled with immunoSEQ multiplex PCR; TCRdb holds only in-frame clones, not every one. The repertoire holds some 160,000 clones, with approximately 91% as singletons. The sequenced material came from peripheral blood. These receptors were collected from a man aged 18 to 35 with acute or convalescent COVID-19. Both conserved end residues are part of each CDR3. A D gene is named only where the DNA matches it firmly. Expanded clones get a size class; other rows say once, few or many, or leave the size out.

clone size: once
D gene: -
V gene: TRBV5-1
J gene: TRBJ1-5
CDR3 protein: CASSFGSEWEDQPQHF
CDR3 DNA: TGCGCCAGCAGCTTTGGCTCCGAATGGGAGGATCAGCCCCAGCATTTT

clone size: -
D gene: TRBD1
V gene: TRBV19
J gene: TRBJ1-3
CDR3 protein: CASSVGQGRNTIYF
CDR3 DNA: TGTGCCAGTAGTGTCGGACAGGGACGAAACACCATATATTTT

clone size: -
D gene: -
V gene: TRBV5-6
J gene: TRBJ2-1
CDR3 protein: CASSDRWWDEQFF
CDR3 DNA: TGTGCCAGCAGCGACAGGTGGTGGGATGAGCAGTTCTTC

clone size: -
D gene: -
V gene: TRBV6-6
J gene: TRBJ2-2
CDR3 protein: CASSRDSANTGELFF
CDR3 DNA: TGTGCCAGCAGTCGAGACAGCGCGAACACCGGGGAGCTGTTTTTT

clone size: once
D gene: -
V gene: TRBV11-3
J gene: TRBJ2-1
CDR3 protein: CASSLEGGKSNNEQFF
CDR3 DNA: TGTGCCAGCAGCTTAGAAGGCGGGAAATCAAACAATGAGCAGTTCTTC

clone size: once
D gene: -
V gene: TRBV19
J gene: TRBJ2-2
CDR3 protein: CASSINRGNTGELFF
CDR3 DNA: TGTGCCAGTAGTATTAATCGAGGGAACACCGGGGAGCTGTTTTTT

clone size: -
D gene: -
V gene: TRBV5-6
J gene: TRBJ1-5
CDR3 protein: CASSLGGAWGNQPQHF
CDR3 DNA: TGTGCCAGCAGCTTAGGGGGGGCTTGGGGCAATCAGCCCCAGCATTTT

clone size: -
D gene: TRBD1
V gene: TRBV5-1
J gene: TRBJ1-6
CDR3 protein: CASSPGQGSSYNSPLHF
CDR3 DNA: TGCGCCAGCAGCCCCGGACAGGGGAGCTCCTATAATTCACCCCTCCACTTT

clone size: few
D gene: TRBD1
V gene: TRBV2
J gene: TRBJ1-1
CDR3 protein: CASTRGPNTEAFF
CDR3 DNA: TGTGCCAGCACCAGGGGGCCCAACACTGAAGCTTTCTTT

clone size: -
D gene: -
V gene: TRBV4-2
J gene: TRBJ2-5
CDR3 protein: CASSQPPAGPQETQYF
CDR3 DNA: TGTGCCAGCAGCCAACCGCCCGCGGGACCACAAGAGACCCAGTACTTC

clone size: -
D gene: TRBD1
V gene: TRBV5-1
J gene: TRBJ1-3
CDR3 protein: CASSESGQAQGNTIYF
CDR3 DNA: TGCGCCAGCAGCGAATCGGGACAGGCACAGGGAAACACCATATATTTT

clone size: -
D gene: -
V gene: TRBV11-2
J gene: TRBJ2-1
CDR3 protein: CASSLVARSSYNEQFF
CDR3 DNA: TGTGCCAGCAGCTTAGTAGCACGGAGCTCCTACAATGAGCAGTTCTTC

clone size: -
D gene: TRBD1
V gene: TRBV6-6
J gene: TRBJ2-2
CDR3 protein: CASSQGGDRGVGELFF
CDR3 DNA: TGTGCCAGCAGCCAGGGGGGGGACAGGGGTGTTGGGGAGCTGTTTTTT

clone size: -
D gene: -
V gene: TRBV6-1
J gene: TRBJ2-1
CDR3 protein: CASSVVTGPAYNEQFF
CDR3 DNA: TGTGCCAGCAGTGTAGTCACAGGGCCGGCCTACAATGAGCAGTTCTTC

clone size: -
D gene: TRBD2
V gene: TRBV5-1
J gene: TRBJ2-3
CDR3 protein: CASSFPIAGGPADTQYF
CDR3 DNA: TGCGCCAGCAGCTTCCCTATAGCGGGAGGGCCCGCAGATACGCAGTATTTT

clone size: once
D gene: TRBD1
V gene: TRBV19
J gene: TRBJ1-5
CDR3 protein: CASSIVSGTGGPYSNQPQHF
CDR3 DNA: TGTGCCAGTAGTATAGTGTCCGGGACAGGGGGTCCTTATAGCAATCAGCCCCAGCATTTT

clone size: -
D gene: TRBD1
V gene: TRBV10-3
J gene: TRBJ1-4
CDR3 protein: CAISPRKQGEGEKLFF
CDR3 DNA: TGTGCCATCAGCCCTAGGAAACAGGGGGAGGGTGAAAAACTGTTTTTT

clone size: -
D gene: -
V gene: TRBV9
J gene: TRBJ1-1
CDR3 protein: CASSVAQGTEAFF
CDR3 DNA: TGTGCCAGCAGCGTAGCACAGGGCACTGAAGCTTTCTTT

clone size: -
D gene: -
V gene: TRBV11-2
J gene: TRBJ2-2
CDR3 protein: CASSLGRAIGELFF
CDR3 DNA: TGTGCCAGCAGCTTAGGCAGGGCAATCGGGGAGCTGTTTTTT

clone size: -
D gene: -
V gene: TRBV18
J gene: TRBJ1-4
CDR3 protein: CASSPPQGREKLFF
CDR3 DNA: TGTGCCAGCTCACCACCTCAGGGAAGGGAAAAACTGTTTTTT

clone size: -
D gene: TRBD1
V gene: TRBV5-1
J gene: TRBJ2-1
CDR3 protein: CASSPRQGEDEQFF
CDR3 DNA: TGCGCCAGCAGCCCACGACAGGGGGAGGATGAGCAGTTCTTC

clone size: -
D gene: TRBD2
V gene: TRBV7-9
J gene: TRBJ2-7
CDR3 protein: CASSFEATSGRRDEQYF
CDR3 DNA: TGTGCCAGCAGCTTCGAAGCGACTAGCGGGAGAAGGGACGAGCAGTACTTC

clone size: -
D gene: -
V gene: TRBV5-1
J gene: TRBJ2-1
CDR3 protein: CASSQSSGDEQFF
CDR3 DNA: TGCGCCAGCAGCCAGAGCTCAGGGGACGAGCAGTTCTTC

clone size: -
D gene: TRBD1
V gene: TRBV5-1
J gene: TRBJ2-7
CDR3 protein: CASSPRDSLYEQYF
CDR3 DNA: TGCGCCAGCAGCCCTCGGGACAGTCTTTACGAGCAGTACTTC

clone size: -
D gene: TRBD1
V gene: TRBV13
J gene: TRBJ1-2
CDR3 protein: CASSLQGGTHGYTF
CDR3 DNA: TGTGCCAGCAGCCTTCAGGGGGGCACTCATGGCTACACCTTC

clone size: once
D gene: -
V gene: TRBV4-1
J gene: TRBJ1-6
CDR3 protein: CASSFGGGDSPLHF
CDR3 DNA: TGCGCCAGCAGCTTCGGGGGGGGCGATTCACCCCTCCACTTT

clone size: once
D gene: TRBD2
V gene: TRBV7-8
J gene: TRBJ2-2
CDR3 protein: CASSLIAGGPPSTGELFF
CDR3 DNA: TGTGCCAGCAGCTTAATAGCGGGAGGGCCCCCGAGCACCGGGGAGCTGTTTTTT

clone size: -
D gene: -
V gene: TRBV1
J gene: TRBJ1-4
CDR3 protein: CTSSQDPRQSNEKLFF
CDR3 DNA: TGCACCAGCAGCCAAGATCCTAGGCAATCTAATGAAAAACTGTTTTTT

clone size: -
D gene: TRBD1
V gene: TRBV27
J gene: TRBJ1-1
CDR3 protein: CASSPRGTAQAFF
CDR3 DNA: TGTGCCAGCAGTCCCCGCGGGACAGCCCAAGCTTTCTTT

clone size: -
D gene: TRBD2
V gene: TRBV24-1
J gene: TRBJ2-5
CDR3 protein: CATSESGGAGETQYF
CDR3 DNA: TGTGCCACCAGTGAAAGCGGGGGGGCCGGGGAGACCCAGTACTTC

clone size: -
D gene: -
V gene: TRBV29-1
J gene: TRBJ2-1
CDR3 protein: CSVEDLRQVSYNEQFF
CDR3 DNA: TGCAGCGTTGAAGATTTGCGACAGGTCTCCTACAATGAGCAGTTCTTC

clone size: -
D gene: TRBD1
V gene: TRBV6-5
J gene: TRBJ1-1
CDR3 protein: CASIYYWTGQNTEAFF
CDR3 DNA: TGTGCCAGCATTTATTATTGGACAGGACAGAACACTGAAGCTTTCTTT

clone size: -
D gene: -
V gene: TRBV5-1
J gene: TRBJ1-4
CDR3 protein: CASSGRTATNEKLFF
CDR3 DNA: TGCGCCAGCAGCGGCAGGACAGCAACTAATGAAAAACTGTTTTTT

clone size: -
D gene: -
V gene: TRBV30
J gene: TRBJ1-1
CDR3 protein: CAWSSTGAFF
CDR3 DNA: TGTGCCTGGAGTAGCACAGGAGCTTTCTTT

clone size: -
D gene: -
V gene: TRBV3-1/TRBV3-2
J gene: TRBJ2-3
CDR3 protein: CASSQVGGTGQGDTQYF
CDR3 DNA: TGTGCCAGCAGCCAAGTTGGTGGTACAGGGCAAGGGGATACGCAGTATTTT

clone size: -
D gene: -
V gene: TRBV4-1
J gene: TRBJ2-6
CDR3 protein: CASSQAGDGLSGANVLTF
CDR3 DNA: TGCGCCAGCAGCCAAGCGGGGGACGGCCTCTCTGGGGCCAACGTCCTGACTTTC

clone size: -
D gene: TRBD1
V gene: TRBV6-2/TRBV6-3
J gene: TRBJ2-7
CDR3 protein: CASSYQPGGTYEQYF
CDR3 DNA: TGTGCCAGCAGTTACCAGCCAGGGGGAACCTACGAGCAGTACTTC

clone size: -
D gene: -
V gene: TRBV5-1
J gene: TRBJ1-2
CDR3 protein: CASSYRGDPRGYTF
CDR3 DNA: TGCGCCAGCAGCTACCGGGGGGACCCAAGAGGCTACACCTTC

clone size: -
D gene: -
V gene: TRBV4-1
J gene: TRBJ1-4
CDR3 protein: CASSQGGPLQRNEKLFF
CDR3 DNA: TGCGCCAGCAGCCAAGGGGGCCCTCTACAGAGAAATGAAAAACTGTTTTTT

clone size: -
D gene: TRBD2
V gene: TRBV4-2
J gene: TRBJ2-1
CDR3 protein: CASSQPGQGTSGIFEQFF
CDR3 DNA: TGTGCCAGCAGCCAACCCGGACAGGGGACTAGCGGGATTTTTGAGCAGTTCTTC

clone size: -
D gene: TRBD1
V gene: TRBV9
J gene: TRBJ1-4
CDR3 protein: CASSIQTGGFEKLFF
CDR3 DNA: TGTGCCAGCAGCATTCAGACAGGGGGGTTTGAAAAACTGTTTTTT

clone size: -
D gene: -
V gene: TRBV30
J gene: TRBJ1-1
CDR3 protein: CAGHRAVTEAFF
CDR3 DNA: TGTGCCGGACACAGGGCCGTCACTGAAGCTTTCTTT

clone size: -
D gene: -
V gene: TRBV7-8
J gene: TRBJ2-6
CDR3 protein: CASSLDLRQVAPSGANVLTF
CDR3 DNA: TGTGCCAGCAGCTTAGATCTGAGACAGGTGGCTCCATCTGGGGCCAACGTCCTGACTTTC

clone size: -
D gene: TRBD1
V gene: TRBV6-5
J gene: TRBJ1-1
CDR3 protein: CASIWKQGAGEAFF
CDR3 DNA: TGTGCCAGCATCTGGAAACAGGGGGCTGGTGAAGCTTTCTTT

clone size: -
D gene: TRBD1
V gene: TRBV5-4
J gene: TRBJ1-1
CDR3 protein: CASSLGTGRSFF
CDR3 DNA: TGTGCCAGCAGCTTGGGGACAGGGAGGTCTTTCTTT

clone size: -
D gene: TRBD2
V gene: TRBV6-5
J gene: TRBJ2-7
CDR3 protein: CASSPTSASEQYF
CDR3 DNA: TGTGCCAGCAGCCCGACTAGCGCGAGCGAGCAGTACTTC

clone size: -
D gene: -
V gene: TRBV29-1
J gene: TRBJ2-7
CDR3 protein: CSVKSRGDYSYEQYF
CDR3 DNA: TGCAGCGTTAAGTCTCGTGGAGACTACTCCTACGAGCAGTACTTC

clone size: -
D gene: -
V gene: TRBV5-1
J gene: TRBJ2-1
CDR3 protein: CASSLANYYNEQFF
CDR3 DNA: TGCGCCAGCAGCTTGGCGAACTACTACAATGAGCAGTTCTTC

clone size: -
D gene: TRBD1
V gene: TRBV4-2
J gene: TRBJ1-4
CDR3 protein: CASSETGTEDEKLFF
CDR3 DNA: TGTGCCAGCAGCGAAACGGGGACAGAGGATGAAAAACTGTTTTTT

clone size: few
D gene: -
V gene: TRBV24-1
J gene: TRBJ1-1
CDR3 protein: CATSAGMNTEAFF
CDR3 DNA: TGTGCCACCAGTGCAGGCATGAACACTGAAGCTTTCTTT

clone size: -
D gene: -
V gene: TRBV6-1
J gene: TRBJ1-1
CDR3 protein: CASSDIRGAEAFF
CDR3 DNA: TGTGCCAGCAGTGACATTCGGGGGGCTGAAGCTTTCTTT

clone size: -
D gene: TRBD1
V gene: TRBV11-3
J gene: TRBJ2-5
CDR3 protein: CASSLSGQGALETQYF
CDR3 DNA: TGTGCCAGCAGCTTATCGGGACAGGGGGCGCTGGAGACCCAGTACTTC

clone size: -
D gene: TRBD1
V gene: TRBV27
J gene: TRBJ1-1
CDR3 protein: CASTSGQRRFTEAFF
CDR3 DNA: TGTGCCAGCACCTCGGGACAGCGACGATTCACTGAAGCTTTCTTT

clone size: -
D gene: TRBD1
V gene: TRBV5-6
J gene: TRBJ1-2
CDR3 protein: CASTPGQGRGGYTF
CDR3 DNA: TGTGCCAGCACCCCGGGACAGGGAAGAGGGGGCTACACCTTC

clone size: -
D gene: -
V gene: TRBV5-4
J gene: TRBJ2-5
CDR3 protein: CASSVDERGTQYF
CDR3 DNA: TGTGCCAGCAGCGTGGATGAGCGCGGGACCCAGTACTTC

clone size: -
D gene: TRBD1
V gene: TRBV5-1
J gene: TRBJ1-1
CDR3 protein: CASSSPTGMNTEAFF
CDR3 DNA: TGCGCCAGCAGCTCCCCGACAGGGATGAACACTGAAGCTTTCTTT

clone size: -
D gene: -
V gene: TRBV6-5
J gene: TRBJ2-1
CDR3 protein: CASSYSIFQGYNEQFF
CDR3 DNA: TGTGCCAGCAGTTACTCGATTTTTCAGGGCTACAATGAGCAGTTCTTC